This T cell receptor (beta chain) was obtained from a study of T cell changes during pregnancy in multiple sclerosis. Sequencing used immunoSEQ multiplex PCR; TCRdb keeps in-frame clones, though not all of them. Here the sample spans tens of thousands of clones, about 89% being singletons. From germline, CDR1 is LNHDA and CDR2 SQIVND (reference sequence). V dropped 5 bases and J dropped 0 bases, with 11 bases sitting between them. The CDR3 runs 15 residues. This sample comprised peripheral blood, obtained in the first trimester of pregnancy. The receptor's source is a female donor with multiple sclerosis, enrolled in a pregnancy study. V gene TRBV19 combines with J gene TRBJ2-1; TRBD2 might be the D (5 bases). As DNA, the CDR3 is TGTGCCAGTAGTGGACGGGGTCGCTCCTACAATGAGCAGTTCTTC. It codes for CASSGRGRSYNEQFF. Using reference TRBV19 and TRBJ2-1 for the parts outside the CDR3, the full variable domain is DGGITQSPKYLFRKEGQNVTLSCEQNLNHDAMYWYRQDPGQGLRLIYYSQIVNDFQKGDIAEGYSVSREKKESFPLTVTSAQKNPTAFYLCASSGRGRSYNEQFFGPGTRLTVL.